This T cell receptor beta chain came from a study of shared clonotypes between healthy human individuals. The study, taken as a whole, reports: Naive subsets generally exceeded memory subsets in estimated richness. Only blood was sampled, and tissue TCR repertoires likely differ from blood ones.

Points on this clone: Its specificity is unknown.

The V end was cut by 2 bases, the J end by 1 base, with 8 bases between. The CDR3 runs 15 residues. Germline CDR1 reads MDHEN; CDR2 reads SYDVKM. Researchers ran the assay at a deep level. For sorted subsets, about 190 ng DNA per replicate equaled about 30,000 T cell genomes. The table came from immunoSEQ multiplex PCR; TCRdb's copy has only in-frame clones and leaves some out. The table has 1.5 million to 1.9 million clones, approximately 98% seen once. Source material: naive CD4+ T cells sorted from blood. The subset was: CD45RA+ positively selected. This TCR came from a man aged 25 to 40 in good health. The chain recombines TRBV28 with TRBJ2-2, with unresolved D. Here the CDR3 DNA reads TGTGCCAGCAGTTTAACCCACGGGAACACCGGGGAGCTGTTTTTT. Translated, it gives CASSLTHGNTGELFF.